The clone carrying this T cell receptor (beta chain) showed up many times. Its antigen is undetermined. Sorting was used to obtain naive CD8 T cells (CD8+CD4-CCR7+CD45RA+). This sample was included in a study of molecular identifiers for immune sequencing clone quantification. V was trimmed by 6 bases and J by 5 bases, leaving 10 bases between them. Per the germline V gene, CDR1 is ENHRY and CDR2 is SYGVKD. The CDR3 contains 12 residues. Study-wide findings and caveats: Clones that had above 20 RNA copies took up over 98% of effector molecules but under 1% in naive cells. Among some 1.1 million naive cells, spiked Jurkat TCR RNA from a single cell was reportedly detectable. Identical TCR molecules sharing a barcode could underestimate highly expanded clone sizes.

TCRdb used MiXCR to reprocess the PCR reads, holding one entry per CDR3 protein. The sample records some 65,000 distinct CDR3 sequences, around a sixth being singletons. This receptor was identified in a human donor in good health. Some libraries in this study had Jurkat cell RNA spiked in. This chain links TRBV10-3 with TRBJ1-1; no clear D gene. Sequencing was done on a sample of naive CD8+ T cells from blood, with Jurkat cell RNA spiked in. The subset here: FACS-sorted CD8+CD4-CCR7+CD45RA+ naive T cells. The chain's CDR3 is CAISAGETEAFF. CDR3 DNA sequence: TGTGCCATCAGCGCCGGTGAGACTGAAGCTTTCTTT.